One and the same sample provided the 5 T cell receptor beta chains below, sequenced in a study of cytomegalovirus exposure and HLA in healthy donors. The study ran its PCR with 60 Vbeta and 13 Jbeta primers. The repertoire was sequenced with immunoSEQ multiplex PCR; TCRdb's copy has only in-frame clones and lacks some. The repertoire holds about 90,000 clones, with around three quarters as singletons. Sequenced material: PBMCs. The receptor source for this set is a man in his thirties or forties in good health and CMV-seronegative.

The CDR3 DNA sequence: TGCGCCAGCAGCCAAGATATAGGCAGGGGTTCGACTGAAGCTTTCTTT. This gives the protein CASSQDIGRGSTEAFF. V usage is TRBV4-1 and J usage is TRBJ1-1; maybe TRBD1 (6 bases). V dropped 0 bases and J dropped 5 bases, with 16 bases sitting between them. Germline V gene lookup returns CDR1 MGHRA and CDR2 YSYEKL. The length of the CDR3 is 16 residues.

The chain is built from TRBV7-9 and TRBJ2-7; no clear D gene. The CDR3 covers 13 residues. Looked up from germline, CDR1 is SEHNR and CDR2 is FQNEAQ (reference sequence). The V end lost 3 bases, the J end lost 6 bases, and 12 bases lay between the germline ends. The CDR3 nucleotides read TGTGCCAGCAGCTTCGTAGTTTCTCGCGAGCAGTACTTC. Amino acids: CASSFVVSREQYF.

The chain couples TRBV28 to TRBJ1-2, with D possibly TRBD1 on 5 matching bases. The germline V gene has CDR1 MDHEN and CDR2 SYDVKM. Deletions cut 3 bases from V and 4 bases from J, with 18 bases between. This CDR3 has 16 residues. The CDR3 bases are TGTGCCAGCAGTTTTACTCCCACCGGCGGGGCCTATGGCTACACCTTC. This translates into CASSFTPTGGAYGYTF.

This chain uses TRBV19 with TRBJ1-2; D might be TRBD1 (5 bases). Looked up from germline, CDR1 is LNHDA and CDR2 is SQIVND (reference sequence). Trimming removed 4 bases at V and 0 bases at J, with 12 bases between. CDR3 length equals 15 residues. This CDR3 is CASSSGATANYGYTF. In DNA, the CDR3 is TGTGCCAGTAGTAGCGGGGCGACAGCTAACTATGGCTACACCTTC.

The chain carries TRBV15 and TRBJ2-2; 8 bases match TRBD2. There are 16 residues in the CDR3. The V gene end was trimmed by 1 base and the J gene end by 6 bases; junction bases not matched to a gene: 7. Germline-derived CDR1 and CDR2 are LNHNV and YYDKDF (reference sequence). CDR3 sequence (DNA): TGTGCCACCAGCAGAGTTGGGACTAGTGTGGCCGGGGAGCTGTTTTTT. Translating gives CATSRVGTSVAGELFF.